These T cell receptor beta chains were read from a single sample in a study of shared T cell receptors in the human thymus. Here immunoSEQ multiplex PCR was the method, and the copy in TCRdb shows in-frame clones only, minus some. Here the sample spans over 60,000 clones, 90% to 95% being singletons. Sequencing was done on a sample of thymocytes. All receptors come from a human donor. CDR3s include the opening cysteine and the closing phenylalanine or tryptophan. D genes are given only for firm matches. Size is omitted from some rows. Given values are once, few, many or a class for expanded clones.

TRBD2	15	NA	TRBV5-1	TRBJ2-5	TGCGCCAGCAGCTTATATAGCGGGGGACAAGAGACCCAGTACTTC	CASSLYSGGQETQYF
TRBD2	19	NA	TRBV27	TRBJ2-5	TGTGCCAGCAGTTCGCCCCGTCGGGCTAGCGGGGACGGGGGGGAGACCCAGTACTTC	CASSSPRRASGDGGETQYF
TRBD2	17	NA	TRBV5-1	TRBJ2-3	TGCGCCAGCAGGGTCTGGGCTAGCGGGGGTCGGACAGATACGCAGTATTTT	CASRVWASGGRTDTQYF
TRBD2	15	NA	TRBV9	TRBJ2-5	TGTGCCAGCAGCCCGCCGACGGGGAGGGCAGAGACCCAGTACTTC	CASSPPTGRAETQYF
NA	15	NA	TRBV4-3	TRBJ1-1	TGCGCCAGCAGCCAAGATCCAGGCCAGAACACTGAAGCTTTCTTT	CASSQDPGQNTEAFF
NA	21	NA	TRBV10-3	TRBJ2-4	TGTGCCATCAAGTTACGAGACGACGGGGCCTTCACAATGACGAGCAAAAACATTCAGTACTTC	CAIKLRDDGAFTMTSKNIQYF
NA	18	NA	TRBV21-1	TRBJ2-6	TGTGCCAGCAGCAACTACAGGGGGCACCCTTCTGGGGCCAACGTCCTGACTTTC	CASSNYRGHPSGANVLTF
TRBD1	19	NA	TRBV30	TRBJ1-2	TGTGCCTGGAGTAGATTCCGGGACAGGGACACTCTCTTCGTCTATGGCTACACCTTC	CAWSRFRDRDTLFVYGYTF
TRBD1	17	NA	TRBV13	TRBJ1-1	TGTGCCAGCAGCCCCGACAGGGGTCCTACCAAGAACACTGAAGCTTTCTTT	CASSPDRGPTKNTEAFF
NA	11	few	TRBV20-1	TRBJ1-1	TGCAGTGCTAGACAGGGCACTGAAGCTTTCTTT	CSARQGTEAFF
NA	17	NA	TRBV6-4	TRBJ2-1	TGTGCCAGCAGCGAGATGGGGGCTCCATTCTTATACAATGAGCAGTTCTTC	CASSEMGAPFLYNEQFF
NA	17	NA	TRBV7-2	TRBJ2-3	TGTGCCAGCAGCTCCCCCGGCGAGGGAGTAGGCACAGATACGCAGTATTTT	CASSSPGEGVGTDTQYF
NA	17	NA	TRBV28	TRBJ1-4	TGTGCCAGCAGTTGCCCTTATAGCCTGAGGGCTAATGAAAAACTGTTTTTT	CASSCPYSLRANEKLFF
NA	15	NA	TRBV4-1	TRBJ1-2	TGCGCCAGCAGCCAACATCAGGGAGCGCGGGGTGGCTACACCTTC	CASSQHQGARGGYTF
NA	12	NA	TRBV7-9	TRBJ1-5	TGTGCCAGCAGCCCGACGGGACAGCCCCAGCATTTT	CASSPTGQPQHF
NA	14	NA	TRBV29-1	TRBJ1-4	TGCAGCGTGGCCTTAGCAGCAACTAATGAAAAACTGTTTTTT	CSVALAATNEKLFF
NA	17	NA	TRBV28	TRBJ2-5	TGTGCCAGCAGTCCCCTTGTGAGGTTGGAGTTGGTGGAGACCCAGTACTTC	CASSPLVRLELVETQYF
NA	15	NA	TRBV5-6	TRBJ1-4	TGTGCCAGCAGCTTTAGGGCCCGAGCTAATGAAAAACTGTTTTTT	CASSFRARANEKLFF
NA	14	NA	TRBV4-3	TRBJ2-3	TGCGCCAGCAGCCCGGACACCAGCACAGATACGCAGTATTTT	CASSPDTSTDTQYF
NA	15	NA	TRBV4-1	TRBJ1-4	TGCGCCAGCAGCCAAGCGGAAGCAACTAATGAAAAACTGTTTTTT	CASSQAEATNEKLFF
NA	13	NA	TRBV4-2	TRBJ1-5	TGTGCCAGCAGCCAAGATATGGGATGGCCCCAGCATTTT	CASSQDMGWPQHF
TRBD1	15	NA	TRBV6-1	TRBJ2-7	TGTGCCAGCAGCGGATGGGGGACAGACCCTTACGAGCAGTACTTC	CASSGWGTDPYEQYF
NA	19	NA	TRBV4-3	TRBJ1-2	TGCGCCAGCAGCCAAGACTCCCCCCTGGGCAGGGACCAGTTCTATGGCTACACCTTC	CASSQDSPLGRDQFYGYTF
NA	15	NA	TRBV19	TRBJ2-2	TGTGCCAGTAGTATTAGGGGGGTCCTTACCGGGGAGCTGTTTTTT	CASSIRGVLTGELFF
NA	13	NA	TRBV9	TRBJ2-2	TGTGCCAGCAGCGTTAATGGAGCCGGGGAGCTGTTTTTT	CASSVNGAGELFF
NA	18	once	TRBV28	TRBJ2-7	TGTGCCAGCAGGCCGATCAACCGGGACACCGTCAGGATCTACGAGCAGTACTTC	CASRPINRDTVRIYEQYF
TRBD2	18	NA	TRBV11-2	TRBJ2-3	TGTGCCAGCAGCCCTCGGACTAGCGGGGAAAACATCCCAGATACGCAGTATTTT	CASSPRTSGENIPDTQYF
NA	13	NA	TRBV7-9	TRBJ1-2	TGTGCCAGCAGCTTCTTCTCAGGGCGTGGCTACACCTTC	CASSFFSGRGYTF
NA	11	NA	TRBV11-2	TRBJ2-3	TGTGCCAGCAGCTTAGTAGATACGCAGTATTTT	CASSLVDTQYF
TRBD1	14	NA	TRBV30	TRBJ1-2	TGTGCCTGGAGTGGACAGGGGGGCGACTATGGCTACACCTTC	CAWSGQGGDYGYTF
TRBD2	16	NA	TRBV10-2	TRBJ2-1	TGCGCCAGCAGACCCGGGACTAGCGGGCGGGGGGATGAGCAGTTCTTC	CASRPGTSGRGDEQFF
NA	12	NA	TRBV11-1	TRBJ2-5	TGTGCCAGCAGCACAACGGTTCTGATCCAGTACTTC	CASSTTVLIQYF
NA	16	NA	TRBV2	TRBJ2-1	TGTGCCAGCAGTGATGCTTGCGGGGGCGATAACAATGAGCAGTTCTTC	CASSDACGGDNNEQFF
NA	16	NA	TRBV7-2	TRBJ2-3	TGTGCCAGCAGCCCCCTTGGCGGCGGGGGCACAGATACGCAGTATTTT	CASSPLGGGGTDTQYF
NA	14	NA	TRBV10-3	TRBJ1-2	TGTGCCATCAGTGCCCGGACAGTCAACTATGGCTACACCTTC	CAISARTVNYGYTF
NA	17	NA	TRBV7-6	TRBJ1-1	TGTGCCAGCAGCTTAGGGGTAGGGGAGTGGATGAACACTGAAGCTTTCTTT	CASSLGVGEWMNTEAFF
NA	20	NA	TRBV27	TRBJ2-2	TGTGCCAGCAGTTCTGGGTCGTCTGGGGGCAGGGAGCGGAACACCGGGGAGCTGTTTTTT	CASSSGSSGGRERNTGELFF
TRBD1	13	NA	TRBV4-2	TRBJ2-5	TGTGCCAGCAGCCATCCGACAGGGGGTGCCCAGTACTTC	CASSHPTGGAQYF
NA	17	NA	TRBV5-6	TRBJ2-4	TGTGCCAGCAGCTTGGGGGCCAGGCCAGTAGCCAAAAACATTCAGTACTTC	CASSLGARPVAKNIQYF
NA	16	once	TRBV7-6	TRBJ1-1	TGTGCCAGCAGCTTAGGCGATGGATGGCACAACACTGAAGCTTTCTTT	CASSLGDGWHNTEAFF
NA	13	once	TRBV5-3	TRBJ2-1	TGTGCCAGAAGCTTCGGGACAAATGTTAGGCAGTTCTTC	CARSFGTNVRQFF
TRBD1	21	NA	TRBV9	TRBJ1-2	TGTGCCAGCAGCGTAGAACAATGGGGACAGGCCACTCGAGCGGATAACTATGGCTACACCTTC	CASSVEQWGQATRADNYGYTF
NA	16	NA	TRBV12-5	TRBJ1-2	TGTGCTAGTGGTCCCTTCCCCTTGGCGGTGGGCTATGGCTACACCTTC	CASGPFPLAVGYGYTF
NA	13	NA	TRBV10-3	TRBJ2-7	TGTGCCATCAGCGGGGCAACACTCTACGAGCAGTACTTC	CAISGATLYEQYF
TRBD2	19	NA	TRBV7-6	TRBJ2-1	TGTGCCAGCAGCGGAGGGACTAGCGGGGGTCCGACCCTCTACAATGAGCAGTTCTTC	CASSGGTSGGPTLYNEQFF
NA	17	NA	TRBV5-5	TRBJ1-5	TGTGCCAGCAGCTTGAACAGACCGACCAGGGGCAATCAGCCCCAGCATTTT	CASSLNRPTRGNQPQHF
NA	15	once	TRBV25-1	TRBJ1-1	TGTGCCAGCAGGGGACGAGCAGCCGGGGTCACTGAAGCTTTCTTT	CASRGRAAGVTEAFF
NA	17	NA	TRBV14	TRBJ1-1	TGTGCCAGCAGCCAGCCGAAAGACTCCGGAGGGGACACTGAAGCTTTCTTT	CASSQPKDSGGDTEAFF
TRBD1	16	once	TRBV18	TRBJ2-3	TGTGCCAGCTCCCCGAGGGACAGACATTTACCAGATACGCAGTATTTT	CASSPRDRHLPDTQYF
TRBD2	14	NA	TRBV5-4	TRBJ2-1	TGTGCCAGCAGCTTGGTCGGGGGGGCCAATGAGCAGTTCTTC	CASSLVGGANEQFF
NA	15	NA	TRBV6-1	TRBJ2-4	TGTGCCAGCAGTGAGGGACCTCCCGTGGGAAACATTCAGTACTTC	CASSEGPPVGNIQYF
TRBD1	14	NA	TRBV14	TRBJ2-7	TGTGCCAGCAGGAAGACAGGGATAAACTACGAGCAGTACTTC	CASRKTGINYEQYF
NA	17	NA	TRBV28	TRBJ2-6	TGTGCCAGCAGAACAGGAAAAAAAACCTCTGGGGCCAACGTCCTGACTTTC	CASRTGKKTSGANVLTF
NA	15	NA	TRBV7-9	TRBJ2-7	TGTGCCAGCAGCCCTTGGCGTGCAGCTACCTACGAGCAGTACTTC	CASSPWRAATYEQYF
NA	14	NA	TRBV11-3	TRBJ1-3	TGTGCCAGCAGCTTAAAGGGGAATGGAAACACCATATATTTT	CASSLKGNGNTIYF
TRBD1	15	NA	TRBV5-5	TRBJ2-1	TGTGCCAGCAGGTGGGGACAGGGGTCCTACAATGAGCAGTTCTTC	CASRWGQGSYNEQFF
TRBD1	16	NA	TRBV19	TRBJ1-2	TGTGCCAGTCAGAACAGGGGAAGTCTTGGGGTTAATGGCTACACCTTC	CASQNRGSLGVNGYTF
NA	13	NA	TRBV7-2	TRBJ1-2	TGTGCCAGCAGCTTAGGTCCAGGGGAAGGCTACACCTTC	CASSLGPGEGYTF
NA	12	once	TRBV6-5	TRBJ2-5	TGTGCCAGCAGAGGGACCTCCGAGACCCAGTACTTC	CASRGTSETQYF
NA	14	NA	TRBV9	TRBJ1-6	TGTGCCAGCAGCCCGCGCCGACAGCCGTTCACCCTCCACTTT	CASSPRRQPFTLHF